This TCR beta chain was recorded in a study of shared clonotypes between healthy human individuals. Study-wide background: The plates for each donor numbered three CD4 naive, three CD4 memory, two CD8 naive and one CD8 memory. General study findings and limits: Richness estimates generally favored naive over memory subsets. In this cohort, only blood was sampled, and tissue repertoires likely differ.

The CDR3 extends over 11 amino acids. CDR1 and CDR2 from the germline V gene are SGHRS and YFSETQ. The germline V and J ends were trimmed by 5 bases and 2 bases, with 5 bases remaining between them. Points on this clone: Its antigen is not known.

Per the original methods: Filtering differed, since immunoSEQ gave only junction sequences and no quality scores. Here immunoSEQ multiplex PCR was the method, and the copy in TCRdb shows in-frame clones only, minus some. The V and J calls and the clone size are those of that table, but D and trimming were determined from the DNA. The repertoire holds some 2 million clones, with 85% to 95% as singletons. The clonotype originates from a man in his late teens or twenties in good health. This rearrangement joins TRBV5-1 to TRBJ2-7; D call uncertain. The specimen was naive CD4+ T cells sorted from blood. The subset is: CD45RA+ positively selected. DNA for the CDR3: TGCGCCAGCAGTTTTACCTACGAGCAGTACTTC. It codes for CASSFTYEQYF. Full variable domain (missing parts from reference TRBV5-1 and TRBJ2-7): KAGVTQTPRYLIKTRGQQVTLSCSPISGHRSVSWYQQTPGQGLQFLFEYFSETQRNKGNFPGRFSGRQFSNSRSEMNVSTLELGDSALYLCASSFTYEQYFGPGTRLTVT.